This T cell receptor (beta chain) was captured by sequencing in a study of T cell clonotyping in hematopoietic cell transplantation. The repertoire was sequenced with immunoSEQ multiplex PCR; TCRdb's copy has only in-frame clones and lacks some. The repertoire includes 1,100 or so clones, approximately 70% of them detected once, and roughly 40% sits in the top ten. The CDR3 is made up of 17 amino acids. Germline V CDR1 and CDR2: MGHRA, YSYEKL. Trimming at V came to 0 bases and at J to 4 bases, leaving 9 bases not matched to a gene. Blood collection times were about day -28 and days 30, 100, 180 posttransplant.

The J gene is TRBJ2-7, the V gene TRBV4-1, with 10 bases that match TRBD2. The sequence derives from a female patient between 25 and 45 years old who had an allogeneic stem cell transplant, so T cells may come from the graft donor. Some clones in this sample may be carry-over from other donors' samples. Sequencing was performed on peripheral blood mononuclear cells, taken 100 days after allogeneic stem cell transplant. Here the CDR3 DNA reads TGCGCCAGCAGCCAAGAAATTAGGACTAGCGGTGTTTACGAGCAGTACTTC. Translated: CASSQEIRTSGVYEQYF.